This TCR beta chain stems from a study of T cell repertoires in cytomegalovirus infection. Study as a whole: TCR beta signatures that were public indicated CMV infection and matching HLA type.

This clonotype turned up a few times. Its antigen is unknown. Between the trimmed V and J ends, which lost 1 base and 5 bases, there was a span of 18 bases. This CDR3 is 17 amino acids long. General study points: Identification of carriers of CMV plus the relevant HLA was performed using cumulative public TCR beta family frequency. The ex vivo response was dominated by HLA-C-restricted CMV-specific TCR beta clonotypes.

TCRdb fed the reads into MiXCR, producing one record per CDR3 protein. The data show 210,000 or so distinct CDR3 sequences, with 6% to 8% seen just once and under 7.5% held by the top ten. The specimen was PBMCs. The chain links TRBV23-1 to TRBJ1-5; no firm D call. TRBV23-1 is an ORF, with its function uncertain. The source of this sequence is a human donor in good health (CMV status not recorded). Some clones in this sample may be carry-over from other donors' samples. CDR3 DNA sequence: TGCGCCAGCAGTCAATATGAACGCTCTCTTCGGGATCAGCCCCAGCATTTT. Protein product: CASSQYERSLRDQPQHF.